Described below is a single T cell receptor (beta chain) sequence and its context. The data originate from a study of blood T cell repertoires in COVID-19. Germline V gene lookup returns CDR1 SQVTM and CDR2 ANQGSEA. V was pared by 5 bases and J by 4 bases, with 6 bases of the junction left unmatched. The CDR3 totals 14 residues. Libraries were prepared by immunoSEQ multiplex PCR; TCRdb keeps only in-frame clonotypes and omits some of them. This table has just under 350,000 clones, approximately 90% appearing once. The receptor was isolated from a woman aged 18 to 35 who had recovered from COVID-19. The chain recombines TRBV29-1 with TRBJ2-5, with 11 positions matching TRBD2. Sequences were obtained from peripheral blood. CDR3 coding DNA: TGCAGCGTTCATAGCGGGAGGGCCCGAGAGACCCAGTACTTC. Translating it yields CSVHSGRARETQYF.